Listed below are T cell receptor beta chains from one sample, sequenced in a study of beta chain features in type 1 diabetes. TCRdb's table, derived via immunoSEQ multiplex PCR, lists solely in-frame clones and lacks some. The sample lists 300,000 to 350,000 clones; around an eighth were seen once. The specimen was naive CD4+ T cells from blood. These receptors came from a woman under 30 with type 1 diabetes. CDR3s include the opening cysteine and the closing phenylalanine or tryptophan. Clone size is given for some rows only: seen once, a few or many times, or a class if the clone is expanded.

v_call: TRBV5-1
clone_size: -
j_call: TRBJ2-5
cdr3_aa: CASSRRVEGSQETQYF

v_call: TRBV7-9
clone_size: few
j_call: TRBJ1-3
cdr3_aa: CASSSGQSSGNTIYF

v_call: TRBV21-1
clone_size: -
j_call: TRBJ2-3
cdr3_aa: CASNRGQGAEDTQYF

v_call: TRBV27
clone_size: few
j_call: TRBJ2-1
cdr3_aa: CASRRSGYNEQFF

v_call: TRBV18
clone_size: few
j_call: TRBJ2-1
cdr3_aa: CASSPGLALNNEQFF

v_call: TRBV5-4
clone_size: few
j_call: TRBJ2-1
cdr3_aa: CASSTRTSDEQFF

v_call: TRBV4-1
clone_size: -
j_call: TRBJ2-1
cdr3_aa: CASSPFPSGRADEQFF

v_call: TRBV28
clone_size: -
j_call: TRBJ2-1
cdr3_aa: CASSPRLVLPEQFF

v_call: TRBV5-1
clone_size: -
j_call: TRBJ1-5
cdr3_aa: CASSFEGAQPQHF

v_call: TRBV6-5
clone_size: few
j_call: TRBJ2-1
cdr3_aa: CASSSLHSGGEQFF

v_call: TRBV19
clone_size: -
j_call: TRBJ1-2
cdr3_aa: CASIRDRGSSGYTF

v_call: TRBV28
clone_size: few
j_call: TRBJ2-5
cdr3_aa: CASSLMQAQYF

v_call: TRBV7-2
clone_size: few
j_call: TRBJ2-1
cdr3_aa: CASSSIRRGSYNEQFF

v_call: TRBV7-3
clone_size: -
j_call: TRBJ1-3
cdr3_aa: CASSLTGQMEGNTIYF

v_call: TRBV5-1
clone_size: -
j_call: TRBJ1-2
cdr3_aa: CASSSSGTAVTF

v_call: TRBV11-1
clone_size: few
j_call: TRBJ2-7
cdr3_aa: CASSLEGLALEQYF

v_call: TRBV28
clone_size: few
j_call: -
cdr3_aa: CASTPGYEQYF

v_call: TRBV2
clone_size: -
j_call: TRBJ1-2
cdr3_aa: CASSPTGGTHGYTF

v_call: TRBV18
clone_size: few
j_call: TRBJ2-1
cdr3_aa: CASDRQGSDNEQFF

v_call: TRBV30
clone_size: few
j_call: TRBJ2-1
cdr3_aa: CASARQGSEFF

v_call: TRBV19
clone_size: few
j_call: TRBJ2-3
cdr3_aa: CAGKGAADTQYF

v_call: TRBV19
clone_size: few
j_call: TRBJ2-2
cdr3_aa: CASSATRAGELFF

v_call: TRBV4-2
clone_size: few
j_call: TRBJ2-1
cdr3_aa: CASSQDTSMGYNEQFF

v_call: TRBV28
clone_size: few
j_call: TRBJ2-3
cdr3_aa: CASRPRGRGPLPYF

v_call: TRBV15
clone_size: -
j_call: TRBJ1-1
cdr3_aa: CATSSGDTEAFF

v_call: TRBV6-6
clone_size: -
j_call: TRBJ2-2
cdr3_aa: CASTLRSTGELFF

v_call: TRBV6-5
clone_size: -
j_call: TRBJ2-5
cdr3_aa: CASSYSGQGAETQYF

v_call: TRBV30
clone_size: few
j_call: TRBJ2-3
cdr3_aa: CAWSRRDTDTQYF

v_call: TRBV9
clone_size: -
j_call: TRBJ2-3
cdr3_aa: CASSVGYRGTADTQYF

v_call: TRBV7-2
clone_size: few
j_call: TRBJ2-3
cdr3_aa: CASSLWGQGADTQYF

v_call: TRBV10-3
clone_size: -
j_call: TRBJ1-4
cdr3_aa: CAISERRESEKLFF

v_call: TRBV18
clone_size: many
j_call: TRBJ2-5
cdr3_aa: CASSPEYMETQYF

v_call: TRBV19
clone_size: -
j_call: TRBJ1-5
cdr3_aa: CASSSRRTEYLPQHF

v_call: TRBV9
clone_size: few
j_call: TRBJ2-2
cdr3_aa: CASSGGGRDTGELFF

v_call: TRBV6-5
clone_size: few
j_call: TRBJ2-1
cdr3_aa: CASSYPGAGGSEQFF

v_call: TRBV19
clone_size: -
j_call: TRBJ2-3
cdr3_aa: CASTTSWVAEGTDTQYF

v_call: TRBV14
clone_size: -
j_call: TRBJ1-5
cdr3_aa: CASSWVLLGQLNQPQHF

v_call: TRBV27
clone_size: -
j_call: TRBJ2-1
cdr3_aa: CASSLSGEQFF

v_call: TRBV19
clone_size: few
j_call: TRBJ1-1
cdr3_aa: CASSPRTGRTEAFF

v_call: TRBV15
clone_size: few
j_call: TRBJ2-7
cdr3_aa: CATSRGRQGGAYEQYF

v_call: TRBV2
clone_size: -
j_call: TRBJ2-5
cdr3_aa: CASSAGQGVSETQYF

v_call: TRBV30
clone_size: few
j_call: TRBJ1-1
cdr3_aa: CAWAGDTEAFF

v_call: TRBV29-1
clone_size: -
j_call: TRBJ2-1
cdr3_aa: CSSWASGPPYNEQFF

v_call: TRBV5-4
clone_size: few
j_call: TRBJ2-5
cdr3_aa: CASRSQETQYF

v_call: TRBV6-5
clone_size: -
j_call: TRBJ2-1
cdr3_aa: CASRQGDEQFF

v_call: TRBV6-5
clone_size: -
j_call: TRBJ1-2
cdr3_aa: CASSSRGSYGYTF

v_call: TRBV29-1
clone_size: -
j_call: -
cdr3_aa: CSVRDRGEQYF

v_call: TRBV9
clone_size: few
j_call: TRBJ1-3
cdr3_aa: CASSVGAGSGNTIYF

v_call: TRBV5-6
clone_size: -
j_call: TRBJ1-5
cdr3_aa: CASSLRGSSNQPQHF

v_call: TRBV2
clone_size: -
j_call: TRBJ2-7
cdr3_aa: CAGHSGSSYEQYF

v_call: TRBV5-4
clone_size: few
j_call: TRBJ2-1
cdr3_aa: CASSMQGTGVKEQFF

v_call: TRBV5-4
clone_size: -
j_call: TRBJ2-5
cdr3_aa: CASNPSGGLPSQETQYF